These 31 T cell receptor beta chains originate from one sample sequenced in a study of control samples from healthy donors and cancer patients. Data came from immunoSEQ multiplex PCR; TCRdb stores just in-frame clones and leaves some out. Here the sample spans some 96,000 clones, 93% being singletons. Sample: blood. The source of these receptors is a man between 18 and 29 years old in good health.

This clone has a single count. The V and J genes are TRBV6-2 or TRBV6-3 and TRBJ1-1, with no clear D. The CDR3 length is 16 residues. Germline V gene sequence: CDR1 MNHEY, CDR2 SVGEGT. V lost 4 bases, J lost 1 base, and 16 bases lay in between. The CDR3 coding sequence is TGTGCCAGCAGTTCGGAAGAAGAGTACCGGAACACTGAAGCTTTCTTT. Protein product: CASSSEEEYRNTEAFF.

The gene calls are TRBV28 and TRBJ1-2, with a weak D call TRBD1 (6 bases). CDR1 and CDR2 (germline): MDHEN, SYDVKM. V lost 2 bases and J lost 4, with 11 bases in between. This CDR3 is built from 14 residues. The CDR3 reads CASSLVQGTYGYTF. DNA of the CDR3: TGTGCCAGCAGTTTAGTTCAGGGGACCTATGGCTACACCTTC.

The J gene is TRBJ1-1, the V gene TRBV27; D perhaps matches TRBD1 (6 bases). The germline V gene encodes CDR1 MNHEY and CDR2 SMNVEV (reference sequence). V was clipped by 6 bases and J by 1 base, with 12 bases between them. The CDR3 loop spans 14 amino acids. CDR3 sequence reads: CASSNTGTNTEAFF. The CDR3 DNA reads TGTGCCAGCAGCAACACAGGGACGAACACTGAAGCTTTCTTT.

The V gene is TRBV12-3 or TRBV12-4, the J gene TRBJ1-5; D remains unclear. The V end was cut by 5 bases, the J end by 5 bases, with 10 bases between. The CDR3 loop spans 13 amino acids. CDR3 region: CASSPTRDQPQHF. CDR3 nucleotides: TGTGCCAGCAGTCCCACACGGGATCAGCCCCAGCATTTT.

This clone has a single count. The chain joins TRBV5-6 to TRBJ2-7; possibly TRBD1 or TRBD2 for D (5 bases each). The ends were cut back, 1 base at V and 3 bases at J, with 11 bases in the middle. This CDR3 region has 14 residues. Germline V gives CDR1 SGHDT, CDR2 YYEEEE. CDR3 region: CASSLNTRGYEQYF. As DNA, the CDR3 is TGTGCCAGCAGCTTGAATACTAGGGGCTACGAGCAGTACTTC.

V is TRBV19 and J is TRBJ1-1; a weak D match, TRBD1 (5 bases). The CDR3 runs to 14 residues. Looked up from germline, CDR1 is LNHDA and CDR2 is SQIVND (reference sequence). V was pared by 4 bases and J by 6 bases, with 15 bases between. DNA for the CDR3: TGTGCCAGTAGTAGCGGGGCTCCTAACGCTGAAGCTTTCTTT. It codes for CASSSGAPNAEAFF.

This sequence joins TRBV11-1 and TRBJ2-3; 7 nucleotides line up with TRBD2. This CDR3 is 16 amino acids long. Trimming at V came to 5 bases and at J to 6 bases, leaving 14 bases not matched to a gene. Germline lookup yields CDR1 SGHAT and CDR2 FQDESV (reference sequence). CDR3 residues: CASSPGEGLVLDTQYF. For the CDR3, the DNA is TGTGCCAGCAGCCCTGGGGAAGGACTAGTATTGGATACGCAGTATTTT.

V usage is TRBV7-9 and J usage is TRBJ1-1, with D perhaps TRBD1 (5 bases). Germline-derived CDR1 and CDR2 are SEHNR and FQNEAQ (reference sequence). Trimming removed 5 bases at V and 5 bases at J, with 18 bases between. The CDR3 covers 15 residues. Written as DNA, the CDR3 is TGTGCCAGCAGCCTCCCTGGTCCAGGGCGGACTGAAGCTTTCTTT. This gives the protein CASSLPGPGRTEAFF.

The chain combines TRBV19 with TRBJ2-1; weak D call: TRBD1 (6 bases). Trimming left V 2 bases short and J 10 bases short, with 21 bases between. This CDR3 is 16 amino acids long. Germline V gene lookup returns CDR1 LNHDA and CDR2 SQIVND (reference sequence). The CDR3 DNA is TGTGCCAGTAGTATAACACCGGGACAACGCCAGTACGAGCAGTTCTTC. It translates to CASSITPGQRQYEQFF.

The chain links TRBV3-1 (or the pseudogene TRBV3-2) to TRBJ1-1; 7 bases fit TRBD1. Germline CDR1 reads LGHDT; CDR2 reads YNNKEL (reference sequence). The CDR3 is 16 amino acids. The J segment lost 1 base and the V segment lost 1 base, leaving 6 bases of the junction unmatched. CDR3 sequence reads: CASSQGGRGRNTEAFF. In nucleotides, the CDR3 is TGTGCCAGCAGCCAAGGGGGCAGGGGGAGGAACACTGAAGCTTTCTTT.

This clone was seen once. The chain couples TRBV2 to TRBJ2-3; D is uncertain. The V end lost 1 base, the J end lost 2 bases, and 10 bases lay between the germline ends. CDR1 SNHLY and CDR2 FYNNEI come from the germline V gene. The CDR3 length is 15 residues. The chain's CDR3 is CASSEGRPDTDTQYF. Here the CDR3 DNA reads TGTGCCAGCAGTGAAGGACGCCCTGACACAGATACGCAGTATTTT.

J is TRBJ1-2 and V is TRBV6-5; 7 bases line up with TRBD1. CDR3 length equals 16 residues. After removal of 0 bases from V and 5 bases from J, the junction contained 9 bases not matched to a gene. Germline CDR1 reads MNHEY; CDR2 reads SVGAGI. The chain's CDR3 is CASSYSQGGARYGYTF. CDR3 in DNA: TGTGCCAGCAGTTACTCTCAGGGGGGGGCGAGATATGGCTACACCTTC.

This chain joins TRBV9 and TRBJ1-6; 9 nucleotides agree with TRBD1. The J segment lost 5 bases and the V segment lost 3 bases, leaving 3 bases of the junction unmatched. The CDR3 is made up of 15 amino acids. Per germline, CDR1 SGDLS and CDR2 YYNGEE. CDR3 sequence: CASSAWTGDNSPLHF. The CDR3 bases are TGTGCCAGCAGCGCATGGACAGGGGATAATTCACCCCTCCACTTT.

The V gene is TRBV19, the J gene TRBJ1-6, with a possible D match to TRBD1 (5 bases). Germline V lookup: CDR1 LNHDA, CDR2 SQIVND (reference sequence). V shed 6 bases and J shed 6 bases, with 9 bases lying between them. The length of the CDR3 is 13 residues. The CDR3 sequence: CASRWGLNSPLHF. For the CDR3, the DNA is TGTGCCAGTAGGTGGGGCCTTAATTCACCCCTCCACTTT.

This sequence joins TRBV5-1 and TRBJ2-7; no reliable D call. The CDR3 is 16 residues long. CDR1 SGHRS and CDR2 YFSETQ come from the germline V gene. The V and J ends lost 0 bases and 2 bases respectively, with 15 bases between them. The CDR3, as DNA: TGCGCCAGCAGCTTGGCGGCAGGCTTTACTCCCTACGAGCAGTACTTC. As protein: CASSLAAGFTPYEQYF.

The chain couples TRBV3-1 (or the pseudogene TRBV3-2) to TRBJ2-3; 8 nucleotides agree with TRBD2. CDR1 and CDR2 from the germline V gene are LGHDT and YNNKEL (reference sequence). Trimming removed 8 bases from V and 4 bases from J; junction bases left unmatched: 14. This CDR3 contains 16 residues. This chain's CDR3 is CASCRISGRGADTQYF. The CDR3 DNA follows: TGTGCCAGCTGCAGAATTTCCGGGAGGGGAGCAGATACGCAGTATTTT.

V is TRBV4-1 and J is TRBJ1-1; a possible D gene is TRBD1 (6 bases). CDR3 size: 16 residues. CDR1 is MGHRA, CDR2 YSYEKL, per germline. The V gene lost 3 bases and the J gene lost 0 bases, with 14 bases spanning the gap. DNA of the CDR3: TGCGCCAGCAGCCAGACTTCTAGGGACATGAACACTGAAGCTTTCTTT. Its translation: CASSQTSRDMNTEAFF.

CDR3 nucleotides: TGTGCCAGCAGCTTGGGGGACCCCCGGCGACAGCCCCAGCATTTT. Its protein product is CASSLGDPRRQPQHF. This chain links TRBV7-9 with TRBJ1-5; tentative D call: TRBD1 (5 bases). The ends were cut back, 3 bases at V and 7 bases at J, with 16 bases in the middle. Germline CDR1 SEHNR, CDR2 FQNEAQ (reference sequence). The CDR3 has 15 amino acids.

The V gene is TRBV4-2, the J gene TRBJ1-2; D not resolved. Per the germline V gene, CDR1 is LGHNA and CDR2 is YNFKEQ. Between the trimmed V and J ends, which lost 2 bases and 2 bases, there was a span of 12 bases. This CDR3 comprises 15 residues. The CDR3 here is CASSQPDGRNYGYTF. The CDR3 DNA reads as TGTGCCAGCAGCCAACCGGACGGAAGGAACTATGGCTACACCTTC.

The chain recombines TRBV5-1 with TRBJ1-2, with 9 nucleotides matching TRBD1. The CDR3 loop spans 15 amino acids. Germline-derived CDR1 and CDR2 are SGHRS and YFSETQ. J gave up 4 bases and V 2 bases, and 6 bases lay outside the gene matches. The CDR3 coding sequence is TGCGCCAGCAGCTTAGGGGACAGGGCCCTCTATGGCTACACCTTC. Translating it yields CASSLGDRALYGYTF.

This sequence joins TRBV7-2 and TRBJ2-1; possibly TRBD1 or TRBD2 for D (7 bases each). With 5 bases removed from V and 4 bases from J, the gap between germline ends came to 15 bases. The length of the CDR3 is 15 residues. Per the germline V gene, CDR1 is SGHTA and CDR2 is FQGNSA. The CDR3 DNA reads as TGTGCCAGCAGCAGGGGGGGACAGATATACAATGAGCAGTTCTTC. The encoded protein is CASSRGGQIYNEQFF. Full variable domain (missing parts from reference TRBV7-2 and TRBJ2-1): GAGVSQSPSNKVTEKGKDVELRCDPISGHTALYWYRQSLGQGLEFLIYFQGNSAPDKSGLPSDRFSAERTGGSVSTLTIQRTQQEDSAVYLCASSRGGQIYNEQFFGPGTRLTVL.

This clone appeared once. The V call is TRBV19, the J call TRBJ2-2; 8 positions match TRBD1. The CDR3 is made up of 15 amino acids. Germline V gene sequence: CDR1 LNHDA, CDR2 SQIVND (reference sequence). V was clipped by 5 bases and J by 4 bases; unmatched bases: 6. The chain's CDR3 is CASSPGGFVTGELFF. DNA of the CDR3: TGTGCCAGTAGTCCAGGGGGCTTTGTCACCGGGGAGCTGTTTTTT.

V usage is TRBV30 and J usage is TRBJ1-1; the D is unclear. Germline V gives CDR1 GTSNPN, CDR2 SVGIG (reference sequence). V lost 0 bases, J lost 3 bases, and 11 bases lay in between. The CDR3 is 14 amino acids. The CDR3 loop reads CAWSVSIGDTEAFF. Here the CDR3 DNA reads TGTGCCTGGAGTGTATCGATAGGTGACACTGAAGCTTTCTTT.

This chain links TRBV7-2 with TRBJ2-3; TRBD2 might be the D (7 bases). Per germline, CDR1 SGHTA and CDR2 FQGNSA. This CDR3 is built from 17 residues. Trimming removed 2 bases at V and 4 bases at J, with 19 bases between. As DNA, the CDR3 is TGTGCCAGCAGCTTAAAGGGGGGGGAGGGCCGCGCAGATACGCAGTATTTT. As protein: CASSLKGGEGRADTQYF.

The chain joins TRBV6-5 to TRBJ1-1; D might be TRBD1 (6 bases). Trimming took off 6 bases at V and 0 bases at J, with 14 bases between the two ends. Germline CDR1 MNHEY, CDR2 SVGAGI. The CDR3 is 15 residues long. The CDR3 loop reads CASSARQVMNTEAFF. CDR3 DNA sequence: TGTGCCAGCAGCGCTCGACAGGTTATGAACACTGAAGCTTTCTTT.

The rearrangement uses TRBV18 and TRBJ1-1, with D possibly TRBD1 on 5 matching bases. The V gene's germline CDR1 is KGHSH and CDR2 LQKENI. The CDR3 contains 15 residues. Trimming took off 4 bases at V and 4 bases at J, with 16 bases between the two ends. The CDR3 DNA follows: TGTGCCAGCTCACAAACGGGGGGAGTAGGCACTGAAGCTTTCTTT. The encoded protein is CASSQTGGVGTEAFF. The full variable domain, its missing parts supplied by reference TRBV18 and TRBJ1-1, is NAGVMQNPRHLVRRRGQEARLRCSPMKGHSHVYWYRQLPEEGLKFMVYLQKENIIDESGMPKERFSAEFPKEGPSILRIQQVVRGDSAAYFCASSQTGGVGTEAFFGQGTRLTVV.

This CDR3 reads CAWSEGGSYNEQFF. DNA of the CDR3: TGTGCCTGGAGTGAAGGAGGGTCCTACAATGAGCAGTTCTTC. The chain has TRBV30 and TRBJ2-1; TRBD2 might be the D (6 bases). Germline V CDR1 and CDR2: GTSNPN, SVGIG (reference sequence). This CDR3 spans 14 amino acids. Trimming removed 1 base at V and 1 base at J, with 8 bases between.

This clone was observed a single time. V is TRBV25-1 and J is TRBJ1-2; no definite D call. The CDR3 length is 14 residues. Germline V gene lookup returns CDR1 MGHDK and CDR2 SYGVNS. The V end lost 1 base, the J end lost 4 bases, and 10 bases lay between the germline ends. CDR3 sequence reads: CASSEWRSPYGYTF. CDR3 nucleotides: TGTGCCAGCAGTGAATGGCGGAGCCCCTATGGCTACACCTTC.

The chain combines TRBV12-3 or TRBV12-4 with TRBJ1-2; D not resolved. Trimming removed 1 base from V and 7 bases from J, with 4 bases in between. The CDR3 extends over 11 amino acids. CDR3 region: CASSLGGGYTF. The CDR3 region has the DNA TGTGCCAGCAGTTTAGGTGGTGGCTACACCTTC.

As DNA, the CDR3 is TGCGCCAGCAGCCAAGATGGTCAACTGTTCTACGAGCAGTACTTC. It encodes CASSQDGQLFYEQYF. The chain uses TRBV4-1 and TRBJ2-7, with D hard to call. The germline V and J ends were trimmed by 0 bases and 3 bases, with 12 bases remaining between them. The CDR3 loop spans 15 amino acids. Per germline, CDR1 MGHRA and CDR2 YSYEKL.

This clone was seen just once. The chain couples TRBV7-2 to TRBJ1-1; the D gene is possibly TRBD1 (6 bases). The CDR3 length is 14 residues. CDR1 is SGHTA, CDR2 FQGNSA, per germline. The germline V and J ends were trimmed by 4 bases and 4 bases, with 13 bases remaining between them. The CDR3 region is CASSSPTRGTEAFF. The CDR3 nucleotides are TGTGCCAGCAGCTCTCCAACCAGGGGCACTGAAGCTTTCTTT.